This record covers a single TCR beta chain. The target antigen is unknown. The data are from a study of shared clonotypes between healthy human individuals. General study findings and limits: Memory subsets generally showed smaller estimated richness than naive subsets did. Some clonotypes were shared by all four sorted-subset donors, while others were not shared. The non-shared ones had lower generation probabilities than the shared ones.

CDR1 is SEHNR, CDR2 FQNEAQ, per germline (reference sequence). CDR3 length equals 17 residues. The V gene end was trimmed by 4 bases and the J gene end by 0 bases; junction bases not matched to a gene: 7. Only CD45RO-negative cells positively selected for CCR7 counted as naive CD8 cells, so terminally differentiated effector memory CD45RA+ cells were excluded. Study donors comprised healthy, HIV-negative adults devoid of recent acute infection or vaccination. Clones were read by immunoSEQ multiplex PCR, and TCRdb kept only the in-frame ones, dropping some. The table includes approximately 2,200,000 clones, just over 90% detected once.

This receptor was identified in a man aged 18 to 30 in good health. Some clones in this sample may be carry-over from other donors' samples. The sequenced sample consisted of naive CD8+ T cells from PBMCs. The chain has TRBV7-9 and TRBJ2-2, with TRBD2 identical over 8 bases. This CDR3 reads CASSYPAGDPNTGELFF. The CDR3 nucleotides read TGTGCCAGCAGCTACCCAGCGGGAGACCCGAACACCGGGGAGCTGTTTTTT.